This entry describes one T cell receptor (beta chain). Its target is unknown. Construction of TCR beta libraries was performed using quantitative 5'-RACE with molecular barcodes. TCRdb analysed the 5' RACE reads with MiXCR anew, one entry per CDR3 protein. The table includes around 890,000 distinct CDR3 sequences, roughly 10% detected once. The sample comes from a study of CD8 T cells in ankylosing spondylitis. General observations from the study: Disease-linked clones had a CD8+ phenotype and relatively low frequency in peripheral blood. In ankylosing spondylitis patients, matched synovial fluid reportedly showed significant enrichment of disease-linked clones. For ankylosing spondylitis blood, a TCR beta motif of seven to nine highly homologous variants appeared characteristic. Earlier studies detected some motif variants in reactive arthritis synovial fluid and blood.

V lost 0 bases to trimming and J lost 1 base, with 10 bases between them. The CDR3 loop spans 15 amino acids. Per the germline V gene, CDR1 is SGHRS and CDR2 is YFSETQ. The source of this sequence is a male donor with ankylosing spondylitis. J is TRBJ1-1 and V is TRBV5-1; no firm D call. Sequencing was done on a sample of blood, either unsorted or a sorted T cell fraction (not recorded which). The CDR3 region is CASSLDRPGNTEAFF. In DNA form, the CDR3 reads TGCGCCAGCAGCTTGGACCGCCCTGGGAACACTGAAGCTTTCTTT.